These 16 T cell receptor beta chains were all obtained from the same sample, sequenced in a study of naive and memory T cell subsets. Ligated cDNA underwent four rounds of PCR with nested alpha and beta constant region primers and SP2. TCRdb used MiXCR to reprocess the UMI-ligation and nested PCR reads, holding one entry per CDR3 protein. The sample carries tens of thousands of distinct CDR3 sequences, approximately 9.9% recorded once. Documented treatment: skin biopsy from PPD injection site in Mantoux-positive individual. TCR cDNA received a 3' ligated oligonucleotide that carried a UMI. Material: skin, obtained from a tuberculin skin test site. The receptors derive from an adult in good health.

Points on this clonotype: A much larger clone lies one base from this, so it may be a read error. This CDR3 is CARSLAGQGNTEAFF. The DNA of the CDR3 is TGTGCCAGGAGTTTGGCAGGACAGGGAAACACTGAAGCTTTCTTT. The genes are TRBV12-3 or TRBV12-4 and TRBJ1-1; 8 bases match TRBD1. The CDR3 is made up of 15 amino acids.

The chain combines TRBV28 with TRBJ1-2; possibly TRBD1 for D (6 bases). The germline V and J ends were trimmed by 3 bases and 4 bases, with 9 bases remaining between them. The CDR3 has 13 residues. Looked up from germline, CDR1 is MDHEN and CDR2 is SYDVKM. The DNA for the CDR3 is TGTGCCAGCAGTTTTCAGGGGCGCTATGGCTACACCTTC. It yields the protein CASSFQGRYGYTF.

The genes are TRBV20-1 and TRBJ2-3, with 7 bases fitting TRBD2. With V trimmed by 5 bases and J by 1 base, 9 bases remained unmatched. Germline lookup yields CDR1 DFQATT and CDR2 SNEGSKA (reference sequence). There are 15 residues in the CDR3. DNA for the CDR3: TGCAGTGCTTGGGGCGGGGGAGGAGGCACAGATACGCAGTATTTT. This gives the protein CSAWGGGGGTDTQYF.

This clonotype rates as medium-sized (0.01 to 0.1%). This sequence joins TRBV29-1 and TRBJ1-2; maybe TRBD1 (6 bases). Between the trimmed V and J ends, which lost 8 bases and 5 bases, there was a span of 12 bases. The length of the CDR3 is 11 residues. The germline CDR1 and CDR2 sequences are SQVTM and ANQGSEA. The CDR3 DNA is TGCAGCTTTAGGACAGTTTATGGCTACACCTTC. It translates to CSFRTVYGYTF. Complete variable domain (other parts from reference TRBV29-1 and TRBJ1-2): SAVISQKPSRDICQRGTSLTIQCQVDSQVTMMFWYRQQPGQSLTLIATANQGSEATYESGFVIDKFPISRPNLTFSTLTVSNMSPEDSSIYLCSFRTVYGYTFGSGTRLTVV.

The V call is TRBV5-1, the J call TRBJ1-1; D gene ambiguous. Germline CDR1 SGHRS, CDR2 YFSETQ. V lost 2 bases to trimming and J lost 3 bases, with 8 bases between them. CDR3 length equals 13 residues. CDR3 DNA: TGCGCCAGCAGCTTCGACGGACACACTGAAGCTTTCTTT. Translation gives CASSFDGHTEAFF.

This clonotype was observed many times. The chain employs TRBV27 and TRBJ2-1; 8 nucleotides agree with TRBD2. CDR1 MNHEY and CDR2 SMNVEV come from the germline V gene (reference sequence). This CDR3 contains 14 residues. V dropped 3 bases and J dropped 3; count of bases not matched to a gene: 1. CDR3 in DNA: TGTGCCAGCAGTTTTCGGGGGGGCTACAATGAGCAGTTCTTC. As protein: CASSFRGGYNEQFF.

The V gene is TRBV20-1, the J gene TRBJ1-2, with a weak D call TRBD1 (6 bases). CDR3 length equals 10 residues. CDR1 is DFQATT, CDR2 SNEGSKA, per germline (reference sequence). Trimming cost V 6 bases and J 10 bases, with 12 bases left between them. CDR3 residues: CSAGAGYYTF. CDR3 bases: TGCAGTGCGGGGGCAGGGTACTACACCTTC.

The J gene is TRBJ2-7, the V gene TRBV7-6; D is unclear. In germline, CDR1 is SGHVS, CDR2 FNYEAQ. Deletions cut 1 base from V and 6 bases from J, with 10 bases between. CDR3 size: 13 residues. The CDR3 sequence: CASSLGPLGEQYF. In DNA form, the CDR3 reads TGTGCCAGCAGCTTAGGTCCCTTGGGCGAGCAGTACTTC.

To note about this clonotype: Just one base apart from a much larger clone, this may be a read error. No conserved phenylalanine or tryptophan is present at the end of the CDR3, so a read error is the likely explanation. The genes are TRBV6-5 and TRBJ2-3; TRBD2 aligns across 8 bases. Unmatched junction bases numbered 4, after V lost 2 bases and J lost 3 bases. From germline, CDR1 is MNHEY and CDR2 SVGAGI. The CDR3 has 15 amino acids. Here the CDR3 reads CASSYAPGGTDTQYI. The CDR3 bases are TGTGCCAGCAGTTACGCCCCGGGAGGGACAGATACGCAGTATATT.

This clonotype was seen repeatedly, ten times or more. CDR3 residues: CASSPDRDTEAFF. CDR3 nucleotide sequence: TGTGCCAGCAGCCCGGACAGGGACACTGAAGCTTTCTTT. The gene calls are TRBV7-3 and TRBJ1-1, with TRBD1 identical over 8 bases. This CDR3 contains 13 residues. Germline loops: CDR1 SGHTA, CDR2 FQGTGA. J was trimmed by 3 bases and V by 5 bases; bases with no gene match: 2.

This clonotype was seen at least ten times. The V and J genes are TRBV6-6 and TRBJ2-2, with 7 bases aligning to TRBD2. V was pared by 1 base and J by 6 bases, with 8 bases of the junction left unmatched. The CDR3 has 16 amino acids. Germline-derived CDR1 and CDR2 are MNHNY and SVGAGI (reference sequence). CDR3 in amino acids: CASSYYGLVNAGELFF. Written as DNA, the CDR3 is TGTGCCAGCAGTTACTATGGACTAGTTAATGCCGGGGAGCTGTTTTTT.

There are a few counts of this clonotype. V is TRBV12-3 or TRBV12-4 and J is TRBJ1-2; D remains ambiguous. CDR3 size: 16 residues. V lost 0 bases and J 0 bases, leaving 11 bases between the germline ends. This CDR3 is CASSLAGIPTNYGYTF. In DNA form, the CDR3 reads TGTGCCAGCAGTTTAGCCGGGATTCCCACTAACTATGGCTACACCTTC.

The chain uses TRBV7-2 and TRBJ2-1; D gene unclear. Trimming cost V 1 base and J 9 bases, with 13 bases left between them. The germline CDR1 and CDR2 sequences are SGHTA and FQGNSA. The CDR3 has 14 amino acids. For the CDR3, the DNA is TGTGCCAGCAGCTTAGGGCCGAACGCAGGTGAGCAGTTCTTC. Its translation is CASSLGPNAGEQFF.

At least ten counts were recorded for this clonotype. The chain has TRBV14 and TRBJ2-5; tentative D call: TRBD2 (6 bases). This CDR3 is built from 14 residues. V was trimmed by 2 bases and J by 5 bases, leaving 12 bases between them. CDR1 is SGHDN and CDR2 is FVKESK in the germline V gene. CDR3 region: CASSQLGTLETQYF. Written as DNA, the CDR3 is TGTGCCAGCAGCCAACTCGGGACTCTCGAGACCCAGTACTTC.

This clonotype came up many times. J is TRBJ2-1 and V is TRBV29-1, with 7 bases matching TRBD2. The ends lost 8 bases at V and 3 bases at J; junction bases unmatched: 10. From germline, CDR1 is SQVTM and CDR2 ANQGSEA. The CDR3 covers 14 residues. The CDR3 DNA reads as TGCAGCCCTTTCAGGGAGGGGAACTACAATGAGCAGTTCTTC. The encoded protein is CSPFREGNYNEQFF.

The table lists this clonotype with many counts. CDR3 protein: CSVGGRLEGETQYF. In nucleotides, the CDR3 is TGCAGCGTTGGTGGGCGACTGGAGGGAGAGACCCAGTACTTC. The chain joins TRBV29-1 to TRBJ2-5, with D perhaps TRBD2 (6 bases). With 4 bases removed from V and 4 bases from J, the gap between germline ends came to 16 bases. Germline values: CDR1 SQVTM, CDR2 ANQGSEA. The CDR3 runs to 14 residues.